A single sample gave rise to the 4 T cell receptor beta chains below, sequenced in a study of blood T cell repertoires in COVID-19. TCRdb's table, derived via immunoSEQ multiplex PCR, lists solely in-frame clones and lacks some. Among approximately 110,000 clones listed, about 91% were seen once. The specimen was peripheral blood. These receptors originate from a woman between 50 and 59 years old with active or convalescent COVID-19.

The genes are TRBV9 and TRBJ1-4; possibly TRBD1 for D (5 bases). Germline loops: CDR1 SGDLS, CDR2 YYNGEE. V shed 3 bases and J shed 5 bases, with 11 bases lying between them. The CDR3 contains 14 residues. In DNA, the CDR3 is TGTGCCAGCAGCGCGGACGGGGGGAATGAAAAACTGTTTTTT. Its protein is CASSADGGNEKLFF.

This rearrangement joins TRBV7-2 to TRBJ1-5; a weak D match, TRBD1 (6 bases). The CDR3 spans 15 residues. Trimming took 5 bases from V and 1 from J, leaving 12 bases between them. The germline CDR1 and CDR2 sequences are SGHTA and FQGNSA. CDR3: CASSPNRVSNQPQHF. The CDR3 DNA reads TGTGCCAGCAGCCCTAACAGGGTGAGCAATCAGCCCCAGCATTTT.

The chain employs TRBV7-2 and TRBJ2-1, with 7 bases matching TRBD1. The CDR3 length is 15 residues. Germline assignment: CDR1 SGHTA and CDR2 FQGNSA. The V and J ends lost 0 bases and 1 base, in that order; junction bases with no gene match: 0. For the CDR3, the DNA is TGTGCCAGCAGCTTAGCACAGGGGTCCTACAATGAGCAGTTCTTC. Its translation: CASSLAQGSYNEQFF.

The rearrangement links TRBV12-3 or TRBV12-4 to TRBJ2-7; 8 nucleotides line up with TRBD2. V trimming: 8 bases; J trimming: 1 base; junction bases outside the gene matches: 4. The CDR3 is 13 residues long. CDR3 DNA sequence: TGTGCCAGCGGTGCTAGCGGGTCCTACGAGCAGTACTTC. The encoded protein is CASGASGSYEQYF.